Here is one TCR beta chain with its context. The data are from a study of blood T cell repertoires in COVID-19. The V and J ends lost 4 bases and 10 bases, in that order; junction bases with no gene match: 11. CDR3 length: 15 residues. Germline assignment: CDR1 SGHRS and CDR2 YFSETQ. Method: immunoSEQ multiplex PCR; TCRdb's copy keeps in-frame clones and lacks some. The sample records about 270,000 clones, 75% to 90% being singletons. Researchers sorted participants into cohorts using their self-reported clinical history. Specimen: PBMCs or T cells enriched from blood (not recorded which). The rearrangement uses TRBV5-1 and TRBJ1-6, with 7 bases identical to TRBD1. The clonotype comes from a woman in her twenties or thirties with acute COVID-19. In DNA, the CDR3 is TGCGCCAGCAGCCGTTCGACAGGGCACGACTCACCCCTCCACTTT. Translated, it gives CASSRSTGHDSPLHF.